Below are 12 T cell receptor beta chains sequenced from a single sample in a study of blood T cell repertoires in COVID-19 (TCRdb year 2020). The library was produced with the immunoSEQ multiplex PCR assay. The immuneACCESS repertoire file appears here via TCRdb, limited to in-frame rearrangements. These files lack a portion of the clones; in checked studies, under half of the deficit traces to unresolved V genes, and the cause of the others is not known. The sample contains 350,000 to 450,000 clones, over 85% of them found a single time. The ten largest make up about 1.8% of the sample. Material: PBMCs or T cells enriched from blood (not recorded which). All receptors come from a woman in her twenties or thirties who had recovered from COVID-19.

CDR3 residues: CAWSIGRDGYTF. The CDR3 region has the DNA TGTGCCTGGAGCATCGGGAGGGACGGCTACACCTTC. The J gene is TRBJ1-2, the V gene TRBV30; D possibly corresponds to TRBD1 (5 bases). Germline V gene sequence: CDR1 GTSNPN, CDR2 SVGIG (reference sequence). The CDR3 loop spans 12 amino acids. The V and J ends lost 3 bases and 8 bases respectively, with 13 bases between them.

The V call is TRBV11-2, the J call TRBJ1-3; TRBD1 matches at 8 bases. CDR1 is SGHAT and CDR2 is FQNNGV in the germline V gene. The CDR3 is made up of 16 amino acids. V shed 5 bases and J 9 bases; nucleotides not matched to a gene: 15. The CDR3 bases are TGTGCCAGCAGCATCTTAGCGTCCGGGACAGGAGGCACCATATATTTT. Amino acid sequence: CASSILASGTGGTIYF.

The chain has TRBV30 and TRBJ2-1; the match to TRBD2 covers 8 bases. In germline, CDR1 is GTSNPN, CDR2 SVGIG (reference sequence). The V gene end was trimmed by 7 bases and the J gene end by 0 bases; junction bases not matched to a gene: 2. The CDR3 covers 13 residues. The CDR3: CAFSGASYNEQFF. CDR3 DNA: TGTGCCTTTAGCGGGGCCTCCTACAATGAGCAGTTCTTC. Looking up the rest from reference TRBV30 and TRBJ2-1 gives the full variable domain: SQTIHQWPATLVQPVGSPLSLECTVEGTSNPNLYWYRQAAGRGLQLLFYSVGIGQISSEVPQNLSASRPQDRQFILSSKKLLLSDSGFYLCAFSGASYNEQFFGPGTRLTVL.

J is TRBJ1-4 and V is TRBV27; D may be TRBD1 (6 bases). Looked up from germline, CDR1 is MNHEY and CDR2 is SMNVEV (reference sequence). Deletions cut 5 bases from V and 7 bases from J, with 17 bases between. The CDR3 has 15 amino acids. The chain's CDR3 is CASSQRQATGEKLFF. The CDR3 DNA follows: TGTGCCAGCAGTCAAAGACAGGCTACAGGTGAAAAACTGTTTTTT.

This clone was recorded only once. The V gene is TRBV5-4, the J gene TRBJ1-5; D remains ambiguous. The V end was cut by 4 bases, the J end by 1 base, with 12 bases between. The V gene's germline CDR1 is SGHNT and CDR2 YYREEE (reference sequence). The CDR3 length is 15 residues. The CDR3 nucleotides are TGTGCCAGCAGCGCGTCACCGGAGAGCAATCAGCCCCAGCATTTT. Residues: CASSASPESNQPQHF.

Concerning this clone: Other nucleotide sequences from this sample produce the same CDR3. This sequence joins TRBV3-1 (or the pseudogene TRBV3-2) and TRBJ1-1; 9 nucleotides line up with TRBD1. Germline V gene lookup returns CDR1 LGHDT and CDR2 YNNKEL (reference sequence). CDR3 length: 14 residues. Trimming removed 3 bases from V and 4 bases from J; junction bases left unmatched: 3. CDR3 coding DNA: TGTGCCAGCAGCCACCGGGACAGGGCCACTGAAGCTTTCTTT. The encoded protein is CASSHRDRATEAFF.

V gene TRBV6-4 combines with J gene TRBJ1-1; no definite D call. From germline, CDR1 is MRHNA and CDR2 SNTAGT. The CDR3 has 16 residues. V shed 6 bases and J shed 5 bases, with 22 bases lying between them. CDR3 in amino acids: CASRDPGVGRRTEAFF. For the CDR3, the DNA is TGTGCCAGCAGGGACCCCGGGGTCGGGAGAAGGACTGAAGCTTTCTTT.

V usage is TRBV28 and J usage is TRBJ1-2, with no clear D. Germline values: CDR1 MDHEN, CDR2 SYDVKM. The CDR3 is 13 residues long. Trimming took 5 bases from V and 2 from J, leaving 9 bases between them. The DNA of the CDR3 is TGTGCCAGCAGTATTAATTTAAACTATGGCTACACCTTC. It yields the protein CASSINLNYGYTF.

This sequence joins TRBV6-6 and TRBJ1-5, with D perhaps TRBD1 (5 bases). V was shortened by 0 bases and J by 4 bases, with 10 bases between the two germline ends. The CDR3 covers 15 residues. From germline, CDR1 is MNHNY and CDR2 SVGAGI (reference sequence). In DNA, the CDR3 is TGTGCCAGCAGTTACTCGAGACAGAGTAATCAGCCCCAGCATTTT. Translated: CASSYSRQSNQPQHF.

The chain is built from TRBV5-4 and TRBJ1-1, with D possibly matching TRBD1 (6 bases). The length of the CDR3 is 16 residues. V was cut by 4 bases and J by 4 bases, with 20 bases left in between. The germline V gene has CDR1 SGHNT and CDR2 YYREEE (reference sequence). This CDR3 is CASSTAGGPDPTEAFF. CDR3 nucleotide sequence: TGTGCCAGCAGCACCGCCGGGGGGCCAGACCCCACTGAAGCTTTCTTT.

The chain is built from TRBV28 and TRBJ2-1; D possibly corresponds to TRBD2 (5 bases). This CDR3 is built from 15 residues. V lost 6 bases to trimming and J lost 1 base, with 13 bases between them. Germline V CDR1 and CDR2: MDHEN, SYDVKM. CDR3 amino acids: CASSGRTASYNEQFF. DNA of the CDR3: TGTGCCAGCAGCGGACGGACTGCTTCCTACAATGAGCAGTTCTTC.

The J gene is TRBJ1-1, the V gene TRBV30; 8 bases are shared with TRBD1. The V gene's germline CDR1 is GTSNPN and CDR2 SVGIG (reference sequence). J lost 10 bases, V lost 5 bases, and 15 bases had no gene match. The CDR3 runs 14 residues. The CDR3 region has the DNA TGTGCCTGGGTCCACGACAGGGGCCCTTGGGGAGCTTTCTTT. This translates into CAWVHDRGPWGAFF. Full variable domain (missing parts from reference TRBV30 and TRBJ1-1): SQTIHQWPATLVQPVGSPLSLECTVEGTSNPNLYWYRQAAGRGLQLLFYSVGIGQISSEVPQNLSASRPQDRQFILSSKKLLLSDSGFYLCAWVHDRGPWGAFFGQGTRLTVV.